This T cell receptor beta chain was sequenced in a study of Ad26.COV2.S vaccination and SARS-CoV-2 variants. Sequenced by immunoSEQ multiplex PCR; TCRdb stores in-frame clones only, minus some. The repertoire holds 440,000 or so clones, with 70% to 90% as singletons. The CDR3 extends over 15 amino acids. Losses at the gene ends were 1 base for V and 8 bases for J; bases not matched to a gene: 8. CDR1 and CDR2 (germline): MGHDK, SYGVNS. Regarding treatment: over 15 received Ad26.COV2.S at low or high dose, single or two shots; a few received placebo; per-sample allocation not given. Sampling occurred on day 63 after the first vaccine or placebo injection. Built on an Ad26 vector, the vaccine expressed Wuhan-strain SARS-CoV-2 spike.

The sequence came from a person between 18 and 60 years old who received the Ad26.COV2.S COVID-19 vaccine or a placebo. The genes are TRBV25-1 and TRBJ2-1, with 7 bases that match TRBD2. Sample: peripheral blood, taken in a trial of Ad26.COV2.S vaccine versus placebo. CDR3 DNA sequence: TGTGCCAGCAGTGAATTCACTAGCGTCATGGATGAGCAGTTCTTC. It is translated as CASSEFTSVMDEQFF.